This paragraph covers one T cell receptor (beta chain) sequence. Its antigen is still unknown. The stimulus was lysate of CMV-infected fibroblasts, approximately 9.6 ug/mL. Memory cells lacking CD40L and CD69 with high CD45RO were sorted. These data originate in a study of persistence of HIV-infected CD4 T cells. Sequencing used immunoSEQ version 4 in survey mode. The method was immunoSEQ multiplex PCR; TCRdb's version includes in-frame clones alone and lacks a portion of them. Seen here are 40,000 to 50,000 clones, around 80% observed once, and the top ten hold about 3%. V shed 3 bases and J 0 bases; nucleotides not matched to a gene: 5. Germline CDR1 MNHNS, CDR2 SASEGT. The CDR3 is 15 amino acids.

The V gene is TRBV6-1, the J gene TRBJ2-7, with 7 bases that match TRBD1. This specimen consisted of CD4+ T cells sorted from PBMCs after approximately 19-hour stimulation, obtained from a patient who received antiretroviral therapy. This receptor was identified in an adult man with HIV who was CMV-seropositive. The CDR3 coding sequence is TGTGCCAGCAGTGATTTCGGGACAGCCTCCTACGAGCAGTACTTC. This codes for CASSDFGTASYEQYF.